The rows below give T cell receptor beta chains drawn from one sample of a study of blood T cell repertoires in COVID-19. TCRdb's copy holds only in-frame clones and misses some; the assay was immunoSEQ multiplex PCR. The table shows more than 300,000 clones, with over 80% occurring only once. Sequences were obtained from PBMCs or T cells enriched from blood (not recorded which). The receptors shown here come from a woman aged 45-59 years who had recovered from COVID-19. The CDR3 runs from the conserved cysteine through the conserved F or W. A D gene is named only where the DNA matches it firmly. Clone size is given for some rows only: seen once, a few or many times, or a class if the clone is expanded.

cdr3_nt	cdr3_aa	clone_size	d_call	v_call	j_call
TGCGCCAGCAGCTCAATGGGGGCTACTGAAGCTTTCTTT	CASSSMGATEAFF	NA	NA	TRBV5-1	TRBJ1-1
TGTGCCATCAGCGACGACAGAGGACAGGGGAAAAACACTGAAGCTTTCTTT	CAISDDRGQGKNTEAFF	NA	TRBD1	TRBV10-3	TRBJ1-1
TGTGCCAGCAGTTTCGCAGGGCTGGGCAATCAGCCCCAGCATTTT	CASSFAGLGNQPQHF	NA	NA	TRBV28	TRBJ1-5
TGTGCCAGTAGCGGCGGCGGTCGGCGAGCTAACTATGGCTACACCTTC	CASSGGGRRANYGYTF	NA	NA	TRBV19	TRBJ1-2
TGTGCCAGCAGTGACAGGGGCCTCTATGGCTACACCTTC	CASSDRGLYGYTF	few	TRBD1	TRBV6-2/TRBV6-3	TRBJ1-2
TGTGCCAGCAGTTTCACGGTTTTCACTGAAGCTTTCTTT	CASSFTVFTEAFF	NA	NA	TRBV6-2/TRBV6-3	TRBJ1-1
TGTGCCAGTAGTAAACAGGGGAAAAACGAGAATACGCAGTATTTT	CASSKQGKNENTQYF	NA	TRBD1	TRBV19	TRBJ2-3
TGTGCCAGCCGCCGCGAACCCTTAGGGGCCCCGTATTTT	CASRREPLGAPYF	NA	NA	TRBV3-1/TRBV3-2	TRBJ2-3
TGTGCCGGAAAACAGGGGGCCGGGATTTCTGGCTACACCTTC	CAGKQGAGISGYTF	once	TRBD1	TRBV30	TRBJ1-2
TGTGCCAGCAGTGACCGAAAACTGTACCAAGAGACCCAGTACTTC	CASSDRKLYQETQYF	NA	NA	TRBV6-1	TRBJ2-5
TGTGCCAGCAGCACGAGACAGGGGGGTCCGCCCCAGCATTTT	CASSTRQGGPPQHF	NA	TRBD1	TRBV7-2	TRBJ1-5
TGTGCCAGCAATTTAGTGGGGGGGGTTGGCACTGAAGCTTTCTTT	CASNLVGGVGTEAFF	NA	NA	TRBV6-5	TRBJ1-1
TGTGCCAGCAGTCAACTCTTGACAGGGGGCCGAAAACTGTTTTTT	CASSQLLTGGRKLFF	NA	TRBD1	TRBV2	TRBJ1-4
TGTGCCAGCAGCGCCTCGCAGGGTATAGCGGTCTTC	CASSASQGIAVF	NA	NA	TRBV7-3	TRBJ2-1
TGTGCCAGCAGGAAGACAGGGGTTCTTCAGCCCCAGCATTTT	CASRKTGVLQPQHF	many	TRBD1	TRBV6-5	TRBJ1-5
TGTGCCAGCAGTAGGGCAGGGTTTGGTTATGGCTACACCTTC	CASSRAGFGYGYTF	NA	NA	TRBV25-1	TRBJ1-2
TGTGCCACCTCCTGGGCGGGGGGTTATGAGCAGTTCTTC	CATSWAGGYEQFF	NA	TRBD2	TRBV19	TRBJ2-1
TGTGCCAGCAGCTCCTCCCAGGGGATGAATTCACCCCTCCACTTT	CASSSSQGMNSPLHF	NA	NA	TRBV9	TRBJ1-6
TGTGCCAGCAAACGGGGGACTAGCAATCAGCCCCAGCATTTT	CASKRGTSNQPQHF	NA	NA	TRBV28	TRBJ1-5
TGTGCCACTTCCAGGACAGGGCGCAGTGGCGGGGAGCTGTTTTTT	CATSRTGRSGGELFF	NA	TRBD1	TRBV30	TRBJ2-2
TGTGCCAGCAGTTCCGGACTAGCGGGAGGACGAAATGAGCAGTTCTTC	CASSSGLAGGRNEQFF	NA	TRBD2	TRBV27	TRBJ2-1
TGTGCCAGCAGTTTAGCAGGGGGTCCTGAAGCTTTCTTT	CASSLAGGPEAFF	NA	TRBD1	TRBV6-5	TRBJ1-1
TGCGCCAGCAGCTTGTCTTCCCGGGGAGAGCAGTACTTC	CASSLSSRGEQYF	NA	NA	TRBV5-1	TRBJ2-7
TGTGCCAGCAGCTTGACTAGCATCACCTACGAGCAGTACTTC	CASSLTSITYEQYF	NA	TRBD2	TRBV7-9	TRBJ2-7
TGCGCCACTACAGGGGGTGACTCTGGGGCCAACGTCCTGACTTTC	CATTGGDSGANVLTF	NA	TRBD1	TRBV5-1	TRBJ2-6
TGTGCCAGCAGTTTATCGATCCGGGGGAGGGGCACTGAAGCTTTCTTT	CASSLSIRGRGTEAFF	NA	NA	TRBV27	TRBJ1-1